This TCR beta chain was captured by sequencing in a study of blood T cell repertoires in COVID-19 (dated by TCRdb to between 2020 and 2021). Context from the whole study: The collaborator samples originated in the United States, Italy and Spain and spanned the acute and convalescent phases of COVID-19. HLA class I and class II types, where available, came from metadata supplied by the sample provider rather than from assay-based typing. Subjects who had been exposed to COVID-19, were actively infected with it, or had recovered from it provided the deeply sampled blood TCRbeta repertoires that made up the dataset. A de-identified subject ID, COVID-19 status, age in years and sex were almost always included in the sample metadata. The samples were drawn from two sources: the first 160 participants of the ongoing ImmuneRACE study, and 950 to 1,500 subjects contributed by 6 global collaborators. The material from the prospective study consisted of cDNA or gDNA derived from T cells, B-cell-depleted T cells, or PBMCs. The repertoires were released in a freely available public database intended as a resource for research on the immune response to SARS-CoV-2. Study-wide conclusions, independent of this receptor: The amount of clinical and demographic metadata varied by source and participant and was provided uncurated.

With regard to this clone: Its antigen remains unidentified. Per-base qualities were not stored, and no clone one base away is much larger.

TCRbeta CDR3 regions were amplified from genomic DNA using the immunoSEQ Assay, a bias-controlled multiplex PCR. For the original study's pipeline: Nucleated cell counts per sample were estimated from amplification of reference gene primers within the assay. Sequence reads were collapsed and filtered to measure the absolute abundance of every unique TCRbeta CDR3 rearrangement. For each sample, productive Simpson clonality was calculated as the square root of Simpson's diversity index over productive rearrangements. This immuneACCESS table, as held by TCRdb, lists in-frame sequences with V and J called but not all clones. Of the missing ones, under half trace to an unresolved V gene in checked studies; the others have no known cause. Clonal size and the V and J genes are those of that table, whereas D and trimming came from the DNA. This sample holds 120,000 to 150,000 clones; 65% to 85% were observed only once. Less than 9% of the sample is held by the ten biggest clonotypes.

In Seattle, one collaborating source enrolled patients while the infection was active and tracked those patients longitudinally over the course of disease. Collaborating institutions collected whole blood in K2EDTA tubes following their own protocols. For TCRbeta analysis, collaborators shipped samples as frozen whole blood, isolated PBMCs, or DNA extracted from either of those sample types. Compared with germline, V lacks 4 bases and J lacks 4 bases; bases without a gene match: 4. Its CDR3 holds 14 amino acids, cysteine through phenylalanine. This entry keeps only the CDR3 DNA: 42 bases, framed from base 1. Per the germline V gene, SNHLY is the CDR1 and FYNNEI is the CDR2.

The source material was peripheral blood. The rearranged segments are TRBV2 and TRBJ2-1, with 7 bases in between that match TRBD2. This TCR derives from a man between 25 and 39 years old with COVID-19, enrolled during active disease. The CDR3 sequence is CASSGLALYNEQFF. The DNA is as follows: TGTGCCAGCAGTGGACTAGCTCTTTACAATGAGCAGTTCTTC.